Listed here are 18 T cell receptor beta chains from one sample, sequenced in a study of blood T cell repertoires in COVID-19. The protocol was immunoSEQ multiplex PCR, while the TCRdb copy is restricted to in-frame clones and leaves out a portion. The data contain about 210,000 clones, about 83% of them seen just once; the ten biggest clones take up 7.5% to 9%. Sequencing input: peripheral blood. The receptor source for this set is a woman between 50 and 59 years old with acute or convalescent COVID-19.

The rearrangement links TRBV28 to TRBJ2-5; D may be TRBD1 (5 bases). Germline assignment: CDR1 MDHEN and CDR2 SYDVKM. The CDR3 is made up of 13 amino acids. The ends were cut back, 6 bases at V and 3 bases at J, with 11 bases in the middle. The CDR3 sequence: CASSLGREETQYF. CDR3 nucleotide sequence: TGTGCCAGCAGCCTAGGCAGGGAAGAGACCCAGTACTTC.

CDR3 DNA sequence: TGTGCCAGCAGCCAAGAACTAGCGAGAGATACGCAGTATTTT. Its translation: CASSQELARDTQYF. The chain has TRBV4-2 and TRBJ2-3; 7 bases are shared with TRBD2. This CDR3 comprises 14 residues. Per the germline V gene, CDR1 is LGHNA and CDR2 is YNFKEQ. The J segment lost 5 bases and the V segment lost 0 bases, leaving 2 bases of the junction unmatched.

The chain links TRBV14 to TRBJ2-1, with TRBD1 as a possible D gene (5 bases). The V gene's germline CDR1 is SGHDN and CDR2 FVKESK. V was shortened by 4 bases and J by 15 bases, with 19 bases between the two germline ends. The CDR3 has 13 residues. The CDR3 bases are TGTGCCAGCAGCCCTCTGGGCAGGGAAGGCCTGTTCTTC. Amino acids: CASSPLGREGLFF. Full variable domain (remainder filled in from reference TRBV14 and TRBJ2-1): EAGVTQFPSHSVIEKGQTVTLRCDPISGHDNLYWYRRVMGKEIKFLLHFVKESKQDESGMPNNRFLAERTGGTYSTLKVQPAELEDSGVYFCASSPLGREGLFFGPGTRLTVL.

The V gene is TRBV27, the J gene TRBJ2-1, with TRBD2 matching 9 bases. J was trimmed by 5 bases and V by 2 bases; bases with no gene match: 10. CDR3 size: 17 residues. The V gene's germline CDR1 is MNHEY and CDR2 SMNVEV (reference sequence). CDR3 residues: CASSLPLREGRDNEQFF. The CDR3 nucleotides are TGTGCCAGCAGTTTACCTTTGCGGGAGGGCCGCGACAATGAGCAGTTCTTC.

J is TRBJ2-7 and V is TRBV6-1, with TRBD2 matching 12 bases. This CDR3 contains 18 residues. Trimming took 2 bases from V and 2 from J; bases not matched to a gene: 10. The germline V gene encodes CDR1 MNHNS and CDR2 SASEGT. This chain's CDR3 is CASSEPKTASGRAYEQYF. The CDR3 region has the DNA TGTGCCAGCAGTGAACCTAAGACTGCTAGCGGGAGGGCCTACGAGCAGTACTTC.

V gene TRBV27 combines with J gene TRBJ2-1; 8 bases align to TRBD2. The CDR3 extends over 15 amino acids. Trimming took 6 bases from V and 5 from J; bases not matched to a gene: 9. Germline CDR1 MNHEY, CDR2 SMNVEV (reference sequence). The CDR3 protein is CASSTTSGTNNEQFF. The DNA of the CDR3 is TGTGCCAGCAGCACCACTAGCGGAACCAACAATGAGCAGTTCTTC.

The chain couples TRBV6-5 to TRBJ2-3, with D possibly being TRBD2 (6 bases). The CDR3 runs 13 residues. CDR1 and CDR2 (germline): MNHEY, SVGAGI. Trimming pared 6 bases from V and 4 bases from J, leaving 11 bases between. In DNA, the CDR3 is TGTGCCAGCAGGTCGGGAGCCGCAGATACGCAGTATTTT. Residues: CASRSGAADTQYF.

This sequence joins TRBV7-2 and TRBJ1-5; the D gene is possibly TRBD1 (5 bases). The CDR3 runs 15 residues. The V end lost 5 bases, the J end lost 3 bases, and 14 bases lay between the germline ends. The germline gives CDR1 SGHTA, CDR2 FQGNSA. The CDR3 loop is CASSPGGDNNQPQHF. The CDR3 DNA reads as TGTGCCAGCAGCCCGGGGGGAGACAACAATCAGCCCCAGCATTTT.

This clone was observed many times. The sample has other DNA sequences that encode this CDR3 too. The chain uses TRBV9 and TRBJ2-3; 9 nucleotides match TRBD2. The CDR3 is 14 amino acids. Germline V CDR1 and CDR2: SGDLS, YYNGEE. V was clipped by 0 bases and J by 5 bases; unmatched bases: 1. The CDR3 spells CASSVVSGGDTQYF. DNA of the CDR3: TGTGCCAGCAGCGTAGTTAGCGGGGGAGATACGCAGTATTTT.

V gene TRBV2 combines with J gene TRBJ2-2; 7 nucleotides align to TRBD1. CDR1 and CDR2 (germline): SNHLY, FYNNEI. The length of the CDR3 is 15 residues. V lost 1 base and J lost 4; bases outside the gene matches: 3. CDR3 DNA sequence: TGTGCCAGCAGTGAAGAGTACAGGGGCACCGGGGAGCTGTTTTTT. Its translation is CASSEEYRGTGELFF. Complete variable domain (other parts from reference TRBV2 and TRBJ2-2): EPEVTQTPSHQVTQMGQEVILRCVPISNHLYFYWYRQILGQKVEFLVSFYNNEISEKSEIFDDQFSVERPDGSNFTLKIRSTKLEDSAMYFCASSEEYRGTGELFFGEGSRLTVL.

The V and J genes are TRBV27 and TRBJ1-1; 10 nucleotides match TRBD1. The V gene's germline CDR1 is MNHEY and CDR2 SMNVEV (reference sequence). There are 18 residues in the CDR3. V shed 5 bases, J shed 0 bases, and the junction held 12 bases outside the gene matches. The CDR3 reads CASSPRQGARGVNTEAFF. CDR3 DNA sequence: TGTGCCAGCAGTCCAAGACAGGGGGCACGTGGAGTGAACACTGAAGCTTTCTTT.

The genes are TRBV14 and TRBJ2-1; TRBD1 is a possible D gene (5 bases). This CDR3 has 15 residues. Germline loops: CDR1 SGHDN, CDR2 FVKESK. Trimming took off 1 base at V and 5 bases at J, with 12 bases between the two ends. CDR3 sequence (DNA): TGTGCCAGCAGCCAAGGACAGACTTGGGACAATGAGCAGTTCTTC. This encodes CASSQGQTWDNEQFF.

The J gene is TRBJ2-3, the V gene TRBV7-2; 10 nucleotides line up with TRBD2. Trimming removed 3 bases from V and 8 bases from J; junction bases left unmatched: 8. Germline V gene data show CDR1 as SGHTA and CDR2 as FQGNSA. There are 15 residues in the CDR3. The CDR3, as DNA: TGTGCCAGCAGCTTTGAGACTAGCGGGTTTGTTACGCAGTATTTT. It translates to CASSFETSGFVTQYF. The complete variable domain, with remaining parts taken from reference TRBV7-2 and TRBJ2-3, reads GAGVSQSPSNKVTEKGKDVELRCDPISGHTALYWYRQSLGQGLEFLIYFQGNSAPDKSGLPSDRFSAERTGGSVSTLTIQRTQQEDSAVYLCASSFETSGFVTQYFGPGTRLTVL.

The chain uses TRBV27 and TRBJ1-4, with D unclear. The V gene lost 8 bases and the J gene lost 8 bases, with 27 bases spanning the gap. This CDR3 region has 17 residues. Germline lookup yields CDR1 MNHEY and CDR2 SMNVEV (reference sequence). The CDR3 DNA reads as TGTGCCAGCCGACCTGAGGGCAGGCCATTAAGTAGAGAAAAACTGTTTTTT. It yields the protein CASRPEGRPLSREKLFF.

V is TRBV13 and J is TRBJ2-7; 9 bases are shared with TRBD2. The trim removed 5 bases at V and 5 bases at J, leaving 13 bases unmatched. The CDR3 loop spans 16 amino acids. Germline lookup yields CDR1 PRHDT and CDR2 FYEKMQ (reference sequence). CDR3 protein: CASSRTSVRTLDEQYF. CDR3 bases: TGTGCCAGCAGCCGGACTAGCGTAAGGACGCTGGACGAGCAGTACTTC.

The rearrangement uses TRBV10-3 and TRBJ1-2, with 9 bases aligning to TRBD1. Germline values: CDR1 ENHRY, CDR2 SYGVKD. V lost 7 bases, J lost 14 bases, and 11 bases stayed unmatched. This CDR3 comprises 12 residues. CDR3 loop: CAITDGTGYQTF. The CDR3 DNA is TGTGCCATCACCGACGGGACAGGGTACCAGACCTTC.

The chain joins TRBV5-1 to TRBJ1-2; TRBD1 agrees at 7 bases. The germline CDR1 and CDR2 sequences are SGHRS and YFSETQ. The V gene end was trimmed by 4 bases and the J gene end by 4 bases; junction bases not matched to a gene: 13. The CDR3 is 16 residues long. The DNA for the CDR3 is TGCGCCAGCAGCCCGGAGAAGGGGGCTTTAAGCTATGGCTACACCTTC. Protein: CASSPEKGALSYGYTF.

V gene TRBV7-2 combines with J gene TRBJ1-2, with a tentative D call TRBD1 (5 bases). This CDR3 region has 13 residues. Looked up from germline, CDR1 is SGHTA and CDR2 is FQGNSA. Trimming took 5 bases from V and 3 from J, leaving 10 bases between them. This CDR3 reads CASSATGDYGYTF. The CDR3 region has the DNA TGTGCCAGCAGCGCCACAGGAGACTATGGCTACACCTTC.